The rows below give T cell receptor beta chains drawn from one sample of a study of blood T cell repertoires in COVID-19. TCRdb keeps only in-frame clones here, not all; method: immunoSEQ multiplex PCR. The table has around 55,000 clones, roughly 90% seen once. The sample taken for sequencing was peripheral blood. The receptors here all came from a man aged 60-69 years with active COVID-19. CDR3s include the opening cysteine and the closing phenylalanine or tryptophan. A D gene is named only where the DNA matches it firmly. Size tells how often a clone was seen (once, few, many) or the class of an expanded clone, and some rows leave it out.

>TRBJ2-5|.|.|TRBV10-1|13
TGCGCCAGCGGAGGGAGCAGGGTAGAGACCCAGTACTTC
CASGGSRVETQYF
>TRBJ1-2|few|.|TRBV6-1|14
TGTGCCAGCAGTGAGCGTCCCCTAGGGAGAGGCTACACCTTC
CASSERPLGRGYTF
>TRBJ1-4|.|TRBD1|TRBV5-1|15
TGCGCCAGCAGCTTGGGAACAGGGGGGATTGAAAAACTGTTTTTT
CASSLGTGGIEKLFF
>TRBJ1-2|.|TRBD1|TRBV3-1/TRBV3-2|14
TGTGCCAGCAGCGCGGGACAGGGGGCATATGGCTACACCTTC
CASSAGQGAYGYTF
>TRBJ2-5|.|.|TRBV30|14
TGTGCCTGGAGTGGTCTGGCAGGGGACGAGACCCAGTACTTC
CAWSGLAGDETQYF
>TRBJ1-6|.|.|TRBV5-1|15
TGCGCCAGCAGCTTAATTACAGCTTATAATTCACCCCTCCACTTT
CASSLITAYNSPLHF
>TRBJ1-4|few|.|TRBV5-1|14
TGCGCCAGCAGCCGACAGGAACCATTTGAAAAACTGTTTTTT
CASSRQEPFEKLFF
>TRBJ2-5|.|TRBD2|TRBV7-6|15
TGTGCCAGCAGCTTAGCGGGAGGGCCCCTTGAGACCCAGTACTTC
CASSLAGGPLETQYF
>TRBJ2-1|.|TRBD1|TRBV14|15
TGTGCCAGCAGCCAAGCCAGGGGGATCGTAAATGAGCAGTTCTTC
CASSQARGIVNEQFF
>TRBJ1-5|.|.|TRBV27|15
TGTGCCAGCAGTTCCTTAGGGGGTCGGAATCAGCCCCAGCATTTT
CASSSLGGRNQPQHF
>TRBJ2-7|once|TRBD2|TRBV10-3|14
TGTGCCATCAGTGGACTAGCGGGTGACTACGAGCAGTACTTC
CAISGLAGDYEQYF